This TCR beta chain is drawn from a study of T and B cells in COVID-19 patients. Study overall: Of roughly 22 active-infection patients, more than nine were critically ill with mechanical ventilation or extracorporeal membrane oxygenation.

Blood genomic DNA input for TRB amplification was roughly 230-550 ng. BIOMED2 TRB-A/B primer pools were used in multiplex TRB PCR. One entry per CDR3 protein, called by TCRdb with MiXCR from the multiplex PCR reads. Of around 6,600 distinct CDR3 sequences listed, approximately 32% are singletons. The TCR was taken from a human donor who had recovered from COVID-19. Sequencing was carried out using blood.

CDR3: CASSLAGSDGETQYF. The CDR3, as DNA: TGCGCCAGCAGCTTGGCAGGATCGGATGGGGAGACCCAGTACTTC. The V and J genes are TRBV5-1 and TRBJ2-5; D is ambiguous. The germline V gene encodes CDR1 SGHRS and CDR2 YFSETQ. The V end was cut by 0 bases, the J end by 5 bases, with 14 bases between. The CDR3 is 15 amino acids.